The 6 T cell receptor beta chains below were found in one sample sequenced in a study of blood T cell repertoires in COVID-19. Some clones are missing from TCRdb's copy, which holds only in-frame ones; the method was immunoSEQ multiplex PCR. The sample holds 96,000 or so clones, approximately 90% seen once. The sample taken for sequencing was peripheral blood. All receptors derive from a human donor with COVID-19, enrolled during active disease. The donor label of this sample is uncertain.

The chain couples TRBV5-1 to TRBJ2-5; TRBD2 matches at 15 bases. The CDR3 sequence is 17 residues long. V lost 7 bases and J lost 5; bases outside the gene matches: 12. Germline CDR1 is SGHRS and CDR2 is YFSETQ. CDR3 in amino acids: CASLLGTSGGSGETQYF. The CDR3 bases are TGCGCCAGCTTACTCGGGACTAGCGGGGGGTCAGGTGAGACCCAGTACTTC.

V and J are TRBV18 and TRBJ2-5, with D unresolved. CDR3 length: 13 amino acids. V dropped 2 bases and J dropped 5 bases, with 9 bases sitting between them. Looked up from germline, CDR1 is KGHSH and CDR2 is LQKENI. In DNA form, the CDR3 reads TGTGCCAGCTCACCAGGCACAGATGAGACCCAGTACTTC. This translates into CASSPGTDETQYF.

CDR3 sequence reads: CASPPETENSNQPQHF. The CDR3 nucleotides read TGTGCCAGCCCGCCCGAGACGGAGAATAGCAATCAGCCCCAGCATTTT. The chain links TRBV7-9 to TRBJ1-5; no firm D call. Trimming removed 8 bases from V and 0 bases from J, with 17 bases in between. Germline CDR1 SEHNR, CDR2 FQNEAQ (reference sequence). The CDR3 totals 16 residues. Supplemented by reference TRBV7-9 and TRBJ1-5, the full variable domain reads DTGVSQNPRHKITKRGQNVTFRCDPISEHNRLYWYRQTLGQGPEFLTYFQNEAQLEKSRLLSDRFSAERPKGSFSTLEIQRTEQGDSAMYLCASPPETENSNQPQHFGDGTRLSIL.

This chain uses TRBV19 with TRBJ2-1; 9 bases fit TRBD1. The germline CDR1 and CDR2 sequences are LNHDA and SQIVND (reference sequence). V was clipped by 5 bases and J by 4 bases; unmatched bases: 3. This CDR3 comprises 14 residues. In DNA, the CDR3 is TGTGCCAGTAGTGTGGGACAGGGATACAATGAGCAGTTCTTC. Residues: CASSVGQGYNEQFF.

V gene TRBV19 combines with J gene TRBJ2-2; 9 nucleotides align to TRBD1. The V and J ends lost 11 bases and 4 bases, in that order; junction bases with no gene match: 8. Germline values: CDR1 LNHDA, CDR2 SQIVND (reference sequence). CDR3 length: 14 residues. In DNA form, the CDR3 reads TGTGCCGGAAGACAGGGGGGTGGCACCGGGGAGCTGTTTTTT. The encoded protein is CAGRQGGGTGELFF.

There are a few counts of this clone. This chain links TRBV7-3 with TRBJ2-3; 9 nucleotides agree with TRBD1. The germline V gene has CDR1 SGHTA and CDR2 FQGTGA. J was trimmed by 4 bases and V by 5 bases; bases with no gene match: 16. This CDR3 has 18 residues. The CDR3 loop reads CASSQNMPGTGIPDTQYF. The CDR3 DNA reads TGTGCCAGCAGCCAGAACATGCCCGGGACAGGGATTCCAGATACGCAGTATTTT.